This record concerns one T cell receptor (beta chain) sequence. Its specificity is unknown. These data come from a study of T cells in localized non-small cell lung cancer. Findings and caveats of the study: Tumor trailed uninvolved adjacent lung in T cell clonality, which peaked there. Higher adjacent-lung clonality was associated with shorter survival. Adjacent lung was found to contain a median around 58 of the top 100 tumor clones. Sequencing, confined to only one tumor region, leaves heterogeneity possible.

Method: immunoSEQ multiplex PCR; TCRdb's copy keeps in-frame clones and lacks some. The sample yields 25,000 to 30,000 clones, 85% to 90% seen once. The sequenced sample was peripheral blood, obtained before any cancer treatment. This TCR was sampled from a woman between 18 and 55 years old with stage I lung adenocarcinoma.

CDR3 in DNA: TGTGCCAGCAGCTTACACACGACCGCTACGAACACCGGGGAGCTGTTTTTT. It translates to CASSLHTTATNTGELFF. The chain joins TRBV9 to TRBJ2-2; the D is unclear. The CDR3 spans 17 residues. The germline V gene has CDR1 SGDLS and CDR2 YYNGEE. V was clipped by 4 bases and J by 0 bases, with 16 bases between them. Based on the CDR3 plus reference TRBV9 and TRBJ2-2, the full variable domain is DSGVTQTPKHLITATGQRVTLRCSPRSGDLSVYWYQQSLDQGLQFLIQYYNGEERAKGNILERFSAQQFPDLHSELNLSSLELGDSALYFCASSLHTTATNTGELFFGEGSRLTVL.